This T cell receptor beta chain was recorded in a study of graft-versus-host responses after intestinal transplantation. Study as a whole: Once they had received anti-thymocyte globulin induction, all recipients took tacrolimus and steroids for two to three years.

TCRdb's table, derived via immunoSEQ multiplex PCR, lists solely in-frame clones and lacks some. The repertoire consists of around 70,000 clones, with around 90% occurring once and the leading ten covering around 2.5%. Points on this clone: Its antigen is unidentified.

The CDR3 runs 14 residues. The junction had 5 bases not matched to a gene; V was cut back by 3 bases and J by 7 bases. CDR1 and CDR2 from the germline V gene are SQVTM and ANQGSEA. Regarding the study as a whole: With peak circulating GvH clone levels came an association with early post-transplant HvG declines. Ileal or blood samples showed some GvH clones first, and such clones were also found in recipient marrow. Individuals carrying graft-donor T cell macrochimerism showed high graft-versus-host to host-versus-graft clonal ratios in allografts.

This clonotype was sampled from a human donor who received an intestinal transplant. This specimen consisted of unstimulated CD8+ T cells sorted from spleen or lymph node cells, obtained before intestinal transplant. V usage is TRBV29-1 and J usage is TRBJ2-1; 11 bases agree with TRBD1. CDR3 nucleotides: TGCAGCGTTGACGGACAGGGGGCGGGAAATGAGCAGTTCTTC. Amino acid sequence: CSVDGQGAGNEQFF.